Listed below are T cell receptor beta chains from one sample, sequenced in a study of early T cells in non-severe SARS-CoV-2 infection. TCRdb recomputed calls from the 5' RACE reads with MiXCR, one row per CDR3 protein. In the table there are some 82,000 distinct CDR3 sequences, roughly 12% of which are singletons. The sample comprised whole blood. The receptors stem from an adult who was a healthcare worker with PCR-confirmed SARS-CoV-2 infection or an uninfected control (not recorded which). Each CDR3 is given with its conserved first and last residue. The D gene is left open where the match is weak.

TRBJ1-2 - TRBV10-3 CAISEFQGVWGYTF
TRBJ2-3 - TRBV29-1 CSAGTSGADTQYF
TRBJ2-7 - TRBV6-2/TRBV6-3 CASSDRSPYEQYF
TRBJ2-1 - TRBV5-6 CASSLNPLSYNEQFF
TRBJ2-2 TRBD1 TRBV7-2 CASSLNRGTGELFF
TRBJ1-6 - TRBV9 CASSVGGFDSPLHF
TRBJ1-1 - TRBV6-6 CASSYTRDGEAFF
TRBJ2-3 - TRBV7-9 CASHRDSGSDTQYF
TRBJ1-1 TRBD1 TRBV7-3 CASSPTGGDTEAFF
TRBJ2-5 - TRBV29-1 CSVAGTLGSETQYF
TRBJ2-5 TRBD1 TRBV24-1 CATSDGGQGQETQYF
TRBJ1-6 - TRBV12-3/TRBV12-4 CASSLDGHNSPLHF
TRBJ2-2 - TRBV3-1 CASSQDAGTGELFF
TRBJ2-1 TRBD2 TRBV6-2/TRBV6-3 CASNRGGSNEQFF
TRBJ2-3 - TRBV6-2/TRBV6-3 CASSSLAEDTQYF
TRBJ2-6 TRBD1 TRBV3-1 CASSQVWTGGSGANVLTF
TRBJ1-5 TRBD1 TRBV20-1 CSVATGLNQPQHF
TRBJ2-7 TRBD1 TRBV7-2 CASSSRWGQGYEQYF
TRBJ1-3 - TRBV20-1 CSAYNLQGQPGNTIYF
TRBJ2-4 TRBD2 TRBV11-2 CASSPLRGGRASPAGNIQYF
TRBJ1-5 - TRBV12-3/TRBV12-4 CASSLRTGRGNQPQHF
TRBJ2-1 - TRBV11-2 CAWKRLSKRNEQFF
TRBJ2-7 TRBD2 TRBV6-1 CASSEAQPGLAF
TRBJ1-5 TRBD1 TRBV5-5 CASSLAGGSEPQHF
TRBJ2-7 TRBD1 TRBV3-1 CASSHSDRAPTYEQYF
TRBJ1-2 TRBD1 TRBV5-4 CASSRDRGYGYTF
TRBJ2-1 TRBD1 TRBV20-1 CSAPWRTGGNEQFF
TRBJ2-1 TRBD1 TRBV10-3 CAITPSGGGEQFF
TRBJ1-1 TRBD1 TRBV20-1 CSARRGQGAGGTEAFF
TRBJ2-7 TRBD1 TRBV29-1 CSVSPRDRAYEQYF
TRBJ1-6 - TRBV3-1 CASSPALNSPLHF
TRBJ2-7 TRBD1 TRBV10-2 CASSLPSRDSAAYLNYEQYF
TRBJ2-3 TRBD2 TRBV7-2 CASSSYSGRVGLAATDTQYF
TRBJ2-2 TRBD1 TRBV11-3 CASSPSGQEVGGELFF
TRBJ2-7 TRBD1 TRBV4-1 CASSQLQGKYEQYF
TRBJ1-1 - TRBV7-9 CASSFFLRAYTEAFF
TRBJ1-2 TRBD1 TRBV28 CASSSTHPGQGRGTF
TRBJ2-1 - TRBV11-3 CASSKPYNEQFF
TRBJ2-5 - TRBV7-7 CASSLGSYQETQYF
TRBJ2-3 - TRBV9 CASSSYTDTQYF
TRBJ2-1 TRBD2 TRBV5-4 CASSSSGTIHPNEQFF
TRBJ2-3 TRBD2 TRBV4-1 CASSQGDSGGDTQYF
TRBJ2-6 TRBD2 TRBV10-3 CAISDPGGLAGTRGANVLTF
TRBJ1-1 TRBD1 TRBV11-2 CASSRDPGQMNTEAFF
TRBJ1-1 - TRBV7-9 CASTPAYSGSRTEAFF
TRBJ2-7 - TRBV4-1 CASSHRGDEQYF
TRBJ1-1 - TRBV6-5 CASSKGGIMNTEAFF